A single sample gave rise to the 30 T cell receptor beta chains below, sequenced in a study of metastatic and nonmetastatic thyroid tumors. TCRdb re-clonotyped the PCR reads via MiXCR. The sample includes roughly 36,000 clones, approximately 26% seen only once; the top ten take 9.6%. Each patient went into thyroid surgery without having received any treatment. Sequencing used blood. These receptors came from a female donor with papillary thyroid cancer or a benign thyroid nodule (not recorded which). Some clones in this sample may be carry-over from other donors' samples.

The CDR3 DNA reads as TGTGCCAGCAGCCAAGGGCTAGCGGACCCCTACGAGCAGTACTTC. Protein product: CASSQGLADPYEQYF. This chain joins TRBV4-2 and TRBJ2-7; 7 nucleotides line up with TRBD2. The V and J ends lost 1 base and 2 bases, in that order; junction bases with no gene match: 5. CDR1 is LGHNA, CDR2 YNFKEQ, per germline. The CDR3 length is 15 residues.

This clone was recorded many times. Since the CDR3 does not end with the conserved phenylalanine or tryptophan, this likely comes from a read error. The chain has TRBV5-6 and TRBJ1-5; perhaps TRBD1 as D (5 bases). CDR1 and CDR2 (germline): SGHDT, YYEEEE. The V end lost 1 base, the J end lost 4 bases, and 9 bases lay between the germline ends. The CDR3 is made up of 14 amino acids. The CDR3 DNA reads as TGTGCCAGCAGCTTGCAGGGTATGAATCAGCCCCAGCATCTT. It specifies CASSLQGMNQPQHL.

This clone was counted ten times or more. The chain uses TRBV7-9 and TRBJ2-1; 8 bases match TRBD1. Trimming at V came to 1 base and at J to 3 bases, leaving 8 bases not matched to a gene. Germline-derived CDR1 and CDR2 are SEHNR and FQNEAQ (reference sequence). The CDR3 has 17 amino acids. CDR3 loop: CASSLGFGDRSYNEQFF. CDR3 DNA sequence: TGTGCCAGCAGCTTAGGATTCGGGGACAGGAGCTACAATGAGCAGTTCTTC.

V is TRBV5-1 and J is TRBJ2-1, with 14 nucleotides matching TRBD2. Germline V gene sequence: CDR1 SGHRS, CDR2 YFSETQ. The CDR3 loop spans 19 amino acids. V was clipped by 0 bases and J by 3 bases; unmatched bases: 8. The CDR3 DNA is TGCGCCAGCAGCTTGGCAGCGACTAGCGGGAGGGCCTTCTACAATGAGCAGTTCTTC. This codes for CASSLAATSGRAFYNEQFF.

At least ten counts were recorded for this clone. The V call is TRBV24-1, the J call TRBJ2-7; 13 bases are shared with TRBD2. This CDR3 contains 18 residues. J was trimmed by 1 base and V by 4 bases; bases with no gene match: 9. The germline V gene has CDR1 KGHDR and CDR2 SFDVKD. This CDR3 is CATSEPLAGGPRSYEQYF. CDR3 coding DNA: TGTGCCACCAGTGAACCACTAGCGGGAGGGCCTAGGTCCTACGAGCAGTACTTC.

This clone turned up a few times. The chain couples TRBV2 to TRBJ1-4, with D possibly being TRBD1 (5 bases). CDR3 length: 14 residues. CDR1 and CDR2 from the germline V gene are SNHLY and FYNNEI. Here the CDR3 reads CSIRAGTRVEKLFF. The CDR3 nucleotides read TGTTCCATCAGAGCCGGGACTCGGGTTGAAAAACTGTTTTTT.

This clone came up once. The chain uses TRBV11-1 and TRBJ2-3; 9 nucleotides line up with TRBD2. The CDR3 length is 15 residues. Trimming cost V 8 bases and J 1 base; bases outside gene matches: 7. CDR1 is SGHAT, CDR2 FQDESV, per germline (reference sequence). Here the CDR3 reads CASFAGGPGTDTQYF. DNA for the CDR3: TGTGCCAGCTTTGCGGGAGGGCCCGGCACAGATACGCAGTATTTT.

This clone was observed at least ten times. The J gene is TRBJ1-6, the V gene TRBV24-1; D gene uncertain. The V end was cut by 5 bases, the J end by 6 bases, with 7 bases between. This CDR3 spans 13 amino acids. The germline gives CDR1 KGHDR, CDR2 SFDVKD. CDR3 coding DNA: TGTGCCACCAGTGCGGACTCTAATTCACCCCTCCACTTT. Its translation: CATSADSNSPLHF.

This clone was counted a few times. Here the CDR3 reads CASSLGQVRGMNTEAFF. For the CDR3, the DNA is TGTGCCAGCAGTCTGGGACAGGTCAGGGGTATGAACACTGAAGCTTTCTTT. The gene calls are TRBV28 and TRBJ1-1; 8 bases match TRBD1. This CDR3 contains 17 residues. V trimming: 5 bases; J trimming: 0 bases; junction bases outside the gene matches: 11. Germline values: CDR1 MDHEN, CDR2 SYDVKM.

This clone was seen at least ten times. V usage is TRBV2 and J usage is TRBJ1-1, with TRBD1 identical over 8 bases. CDR1 is SNHLY and CDR2 is FYNNEI in the germline V gene. The CDR3 extends over 15 amino acids. V was clipped by 0 bases and J by 4 bases; unmatched bases: 4. The CDR3 sequence is CASSEADRVSTEAFF. In DNA form, the CDR3 reads TGTGCCAGCAGTGAAGCGGACAGGGTGTCCACTGAAGCTTTCTTT.

This clone is termed medium-sized. CDR3 in DNA: TGTGCCAGCAGCCAGGGACAGTTCTTCTACGAGCAGTACTTC. It encodes CASSQGQFFYEQYF. The V gene is TRBV4-2, the J gene TRBJ2-7, with TRBD1 matching 7 bases. V shed 3 bases and J 3 bases; nucleotides not matched to a gene: 5. The CDR3 extends over 14 amino acids. Germline-derived CDR1 and CDR2 are LGHNA and YNFKEQ.

The chain links TRBV11-1 to TRBJ2-1; TRBD1 agrees at 9 bases. With 6 bases clipped from V and 6 bases from J, the junction kept 15 bases outside the gene matches. The germline V gene has CDR1 SGHAT and CDR2 FQDESV (reference sequence). The CDR3 is 17 amino acids. The CDR3 region is CASSPPPDRGVPNEQFF. The CDR3, as DNA: TGTGCCAGCAGTCCCCCCCCCGACAGGGGGGTTCCCAATGAGCAGTTCTTC.

This clone was picked up many times. This chain joins TRBV7-2 and TRBJ1-2; D call uncertain. Germline CDR1 is SGHTA and CDR2 is FQGNSA. The ends were cut back, 0 bases at V and 5 bases at J, with 4 bases in the middle. CDR3 length: 12 residues. In DNA, the CDR3 is TGTGCCAGCAGCTTAGCGGGATATGGCTACACCTTC. As protein: CASSLAGYGYTF.

Within the sample, this clone is medium-sized. The chain uses TRBV12-3 or TRBV12-4 and TRBJ1-4, with a possible D match to TRBD1 (6 bases). Trimming stripped 4 bases from V and 1 base from J, with 7 bases between. The CDR3 covers 14 residues. CDR3 bases: TGTGCCAGCAGTTGGACAGAAACTAATGAAAAACTGTTTTTT. Translated, it gives CASSWTETNEKLFF.

This clone occurred many times. This chain joins TRBV30 and TRBJ1-5; D is possibly TRBD1 (5 bases). The CDR3 is 16 amino acids. V lost 2 bases and J lost 2, with 16 bases in between. Germline CDR1 is GTSNPN and CDR2 is SVGIG (reference sequence). CDR3 bases: TGTGCCTGGAGTTCCCTTGGGGCGGCGGGCAATCAGCCCCAGCATTTT. Translation gives CAWSSLGAAGNQPQHF.

In its sample, this clone was seen a few times. The rearrangement uses TRBV15 and TRBJ2-7; D is ambiguous. CDR1 and CDR2 from the germline V gene are LNHNV and YYDKDF (reference sequence). There are 13 residues in the CDR3. Trimming cost V 0 bases and J 3 bases, with 6 bases left between them. Here the CDR3 reads CATSRDTHYEQYF. As DNA, the CDR3 is TGTGCCACCAGCAGAGATACCCACTACGAGCAGTACTTC.

This clone has only a few counts. CDR3 DNA sequence: TGTGCCAGCAGTTACAAGGCGGCGGCCCCCTACAATGAGCAGTTCTTC. Translating it yields CASSYKAAAPYNEQFF. V usage is TRBV6-2 or TRBV6-3 and J usage is TRBJ2-1; D ambiguous. The germline CDR1 and CDR2 sequences are MNHEY and SVGEGT. The CDR3 is made up of 16 amino acids. Trimming pared 2 bases from V and 2 bases from J, leaving 13 bases between.

With respect to this clone: Germline and junction disagree at one end, which may indicate a read error. The chain is built from TRBV6-2 or TRBV6-3 and TRBJ2-7; D is ambiguous. The length of the CDR3 is 16 residues. CDR1 and CDR2 from the germline V gene are MNHEY and SVGEGT. CDR3 DNA sequence: TGTGCCAGCACTTACTCGGGTACCGGTACAGCCTACGAGCAGTACTTC. Its protein product is CASTYSGTGTAYEQYF.

Remarks on this clone: Compared with germline, one end of the junction differs, possibly owing to a read error. The chain links TRBV20-1 to TRBJ2-2; 8 bases are shared with TRBD1. The germline V gene has CDR1 DFQATT and CDR2 SNEGSKA (reference sequence). CDR3 length equals 18 residues. The CDR3 spells CSSSLRGRLIWNTGELFF. The CDR3 bases are TGCAGTTCTAGCCTCAGGGGGCGTTTAATTTGGAACACCGGGGAGCTGTTTTTT.

A few counts support this clone. J is TRBJ2-7 and V is TRBV6-1; D ambiguous. Trimming shortened V by 7 bases and J by 6 bases, and 13 bases separated the two germline ends. CDR1 and CDR2 (germline): MNHNS, SASEGT. The CDR3 runs 12 residues. The CDR3 sequence is CASKGFVREQYF. The CDR3 DNA is TGTGCCAGCAAGGGATTCGTTCGCGAGCAGTACTTC.

Many counts were recorded for this clone. V gene TRBV3-1 combines with J gene TRBJ1-2; the D is unclear. The V end was cut by 0 bases, the J end by 8 bases, with 7 bases between. The CDR3 loop spans 12 amino acids. Germline CDR1 reads LGHDT; CDR2 reads YNNKEL (reference sequence). The CDR3 nucleotides are TGTGCCAGCAGCCAAGATCGGTGGGGCTACACCTTC. This translates into CASSQDRWGYTF.

Regarding this clone: One end of the junction does not line up with germline, which may come from a read error. The rearrangement links TRBV30 to TRBJ1-1, with 8 bases lining up with TRBD1. The CDR3 has 14 amino acids. Germline V CDR1 and CDR2: GTSNPN, SVGIG (reference sequence). The CDR3 here is CAWSDRGRDTEAFF. CDR3 sequence (DNA): TGTGCCTGGAGTGACAGGGGGAGGGACACTGAGGCTTTCTTT.

This clone has a count of ten or more. This chain uses TRBV6-4 with TRBJ2-3, with 9 bases matching TRBD2. Germline-derived CDR1 and CDR2 are MRHNA and SNTAGT. Losses at the gene ends were 3 bases for V and 4 bases for J; bases not matched to a gene: 5. The CDR3 runs to 15 residues. This chain's CDR3 is CASSENSGSPDTQYF. CDR3 bases: TGTGCCAGCAGTGAGAATAGCGGGAGCCCAGATACGCAGTATTTT.

This chain connects TRBV11-1 to TRBJ2-7; TRBD1 matches at 9 bases. CDR1 and CDR2 from the germline V gene are SGHAT and FQDESV (reference sequence). V trimming: 4 bases; J trimming: 1 base; junction bases outside the gene matches: 11. The CDR3 runs 17 residues. CDR3 nucleotides: TGTGCCAGCAGCTCGGGGACAGGGTTCGGTAGTTCCTACGAGCAGTACTTC. This sequence encodes CASSSGTGFGSSYEQYF.

This clone was detected many times. CDR3 region: CASSQGSGEVEKLFF. Here the CDR3 DNA reads TGCGCCAGCAGCCAAGGGTCAGGTGAGGTTGAAAAACTGTTTTTT. This rearrangement joins TRBV4-3 to TRBJ1-4; D is ambiguous. The germline V gene encodes CDR1 LGHNA and CDR2 YSLEER. This CDR3 contains 15 residues. V dropped 1 base and J dropped 7 bases, with 13 bases sitting between them.

This clone appeared many times. This sequence may be a read error, since a much larger clone differs from it by one base. The sample holds other DNA sequences that translate to the same CDR3. This chain connects TRBV15 to TRBJ2-1; D is perhaps TRBD1 or TRBD2 (6 bases each). CDR3 length equals 16 residues. Germline values: CDR1 LNHNV, CDR2 YYDKDF (reference sequence). The CDR3 coding sequence is TGCGCCACCAGCAGAGATTGGAGGGGGACTCGGAATGAGCAGTTCTTC. Translating it yields CATSRDWRGTRNEQFF. Complete variable domain (other parts from reference TRBV15 and TRBJ2-1): DAMVIQNPRYQVTQFGKPVTLSCSQTLNHNVMYWYQQKSSQAPKLLFHYYDKDFNNEADTPDNFQSRRPNTSFCFLDIRSPGLGDTAMYLCATSRDWRGTRNEQFFGPGTRLTVL.

CDR3 protein: CASSPWTAKGNTIYF. The CDR3 DNA is TGTGCCAGCAGCCCGTGGACAGCGAAAGGAAACACCATATATTTT. The genes are TRBV7-3 and TRBJ1-3; D is possibly TRBD1 (6 bases). CDR3 size: 15 residues. The germline gives CDR1 SGHTA, CDR2 FQGTGA. Trimming took 5 bases from V and 4 from J, leaving 15 bases between them.

This clone showed up just a few times. The V call is TRBV6-2 or TRBV6-3, the J call TRBJ2-1; D unclear. The germline CDR1 and CDR2 sequences are MNHEY and SVGEGT. There are 14 residues in the CDR3. Trimming removed 2 bases at V and 8 bases at J, with 13 bases between. CDR3 sequence (DNA): TGTGCCAGCAGTTACGTGAATCAAGTGGATGAGCAGTTCTTC. Translation gives CASSYVNQVDEQFF.

The J gene is TRBJ2-5, the V gene TRBV6-1; TRBD2 aligns across 9 bases. Germline V gene lookup returns CDR1 MNHNS and CDR2 SASEGT. CDR3 size: 15 residues. The V and J ends lost 5 bases and 5 bases, in that order; junction bases with no gene match: 9. CDR3 sequence reads: CASSSGLATWETQYF. CDR3 coding DNA: TGTGCCAGCAGTAGCGGACTAGCGACGTGGGAGACCCAGTACTTC.

This clone was seen at least ten times. This chain links TRBV7-9 with TRBJ2-6, with 7 positions matching TRBD1. V dropped 5 bases and J dropped 1; count of bases not matched to a gene: 14. The CDR3 sequence is 19 residues long. Germline values: CDR1 SEHNR, CDR2 FQNEAQ (reference sequence). CDR3 loop: CASSQQGYRARSGANVLTF. The CDR3 nucleotides read TGTGCCAGCAGCCAACAGGGGTACCGAGCGCGGTCTGGGGCCAACGTCCTGACTTTC.